The 15 T cell receptor beta chains listed next were all sequenced from one sample in a study of T cells in Graves' hyperthyroidism and ophthalmopathy. What was amplified from RNA transcripts were TCR beta CDR3 regions. The HTBI primer set served for first-round RT-PCR of the TCR CDR3. Each CDR3 protein is one row after TCRdb ran MiXCR on the multiplex PCR reads. The sample consists of more than 300,000 distinct CDR3 sequences, approximately 18% of them appearing once. The source material was blood. Receptor source: a man in his late teens or twenties with Graves' ophthalmopathy.

The CDR3 nucleotides read TGTGCCAGCAGTGGACTAGGGAGATACAATGAGCAGTTCTTC. Its translation is CASSGLGRYNEQFF. The chain links TRBV12-3 or TRBV12-4 to TRBJ2-1, with 7 bases matching TRBD2. This CDR3 has 14 amino acids. V gave up 5 bases and J gave up 4 bases; unmatched junction bases: 5.

The sample holds many counts of this clonotype. The rearrangement links TRBV12-3 or TRBV12-4 to TRBJ2-7; 8 bases map to TRBD1. V was clipped by 2 bases and J by 5 bases; unmatched bases: 5. The CDR3 has 14 residues. The CDR3 here is CASSLSRGLDEQYF. The DNA for the CDR3 is TGTGCCAGCAGTTTATCCAGGGGGCTAGACGAGCAGTACTTC.

This clonotype was recorded at least ten times. The genes are TRBV11-2 and TRBJ2-4, with TRBD2 matching over 15 bases. Trimming at V came to 6 bases and at J to 0 bases, leaving 6 bases not matched to a gene. Germline assignment: CDR1 SGHAT and CDR2 FQNNGV. The CDR3 loop spans 18 amino acids. This CDR3 is CASRQGLAGGLAKNIQYF. The CDR3 nucleotides read TGTGCCAGCAGGCAGGGACTAGCGGGGGGACTAGCCAAAAACATTCAGTACTTC.

This clonotype was recorded many times. The chain combines TRBV20-1 with TRBJ1-2, with unresolved D. Trimming took off 0 bases at V and 5 bases at J, with 13 bases between the two ends. The CDR3 covers 14 residues. Germline V gene data show CDR1 as DFQATT and CDR2 as SNEGSKA (reference sequence). CDR3 sequence: CSARELVAGYGYTF. The DNA for the CDR3 is TGCAGTGCTAGAGAGCTCGTGGCGGGATATGGCTACACCTTC.

V and J are TRBV6-1 and TRBJ2-1; 11 nucleotides agree with TRBD2. The CDR3 is 15 amino acids. V was pared by 2 bases and J by 5 bases, with 2 bases of the junction left unmatched. The germline V gene has CDR1 MNHNS and CDR2 SASEGT. CDR3 nucleotide sequence: TGTGCCAGCAGTGAAATAGCGGGGGGGAACAATGAGCAGTTCTTC. It encodes CASSEIAGGNNEQFF.

This clonotype was picked up a small number of times. This chain joins TRBV12-3 or TRBV12-4 and TRBJ1-5, with D unresolved. CDR3 length: 15 amino acids. Trimming shortened V by 6 bases and J by 4 bases, and 16 bases separated the two germline ends. CDR3 sequence (DNA): TGTGCCAGCAGGGACGACGAAGTTCGTAATCAGCCCCAGCATTTT. Amino acids: CASRDDEVRNQPQHF.

The V call is TRBV5-8, the J call TRBJ2-3, with D possibly TRBD2 on 5 matching bases. The CDR3 runs to 16 residues. V lost 3 bases and J lost 0, with 14 bases in between. Looked up from germline, CDR1 is SGHTS and CDR2 is YDEGEE. Written as DNA, the CDR3 is TGTGCCAGCAGCTGGGGAGCCGGCTATAGCACAGATACGCAGTATTTT. It translates to CASSWGAGYSTDTQYF.

This clonotype was seen at least ten times. The rearrangement links TRBV7-3 to TRBJ2-2, with a tentative D call TRBD1 (5 bases). The V and J ends lost 2 bases and 4 bases respectively, with 5 bases between them. The CDR3 sequence is 13 residues long. Germline-derived CDR1 and CDR2 are SGHTA and FQGTGA. Written as DNA, the CDR3 is TGTGCCAGCAGCTTACAGGGCACCGGGGAGCTGTTTTTT. This translates into CASSLQGTGELFF.

This clonotype was recorded many times. This rearrangement joins TRBV18 to TRBJ1-2, with a possible D match to TRBD1 (5 bases). Between the trimmed V and J ends, which lost 4 bases and 3 bases, there was a span of 9 bases. Germline CDR1 and CDR2: KGHSH and LQKENI. The CDR3 has 13 residues. The CDR3 is CASSQRGDYGYTF. DNA for the CDR3: TGTGCCAGCTCACAGAGGGGCGACTATGGCTACACCTTC.

CDR3 sequence (DNA): TGCAGTGCTAGAGATCAGGGAACGAACACTGAAGCTTTCTTT. Translating it yields CSARDQGTNTEAFF. J is TRBJ1-1 and V is TRBV20-1; perhaps TRBD1 as D (5 bases). The CDR3 runs 14 residues. The ends were cut back, 0 bases at V and 1 base at J, with 9 bases in the middle. Germline V CDR1 and CDR2: DFQATT, SNEGSKA (reference sequence).

The rearrangement joins TRBV5-1 to TRBJ1-2, with D unclear. The V gene lost 0 bases and the J gene lost 4 bases, with 10 bases spanning the gap. The CDR3 spans 14 residues. The V gene's germline CDR1 is SGHRS and CDR2 YFSETQ. The CDR3 DNA follows: TGCGCCAGCAGCTTGGACAGTAATACCTATGGCTACACCTTC. Its translation is CASSLDSNTYGYTF.

This clonotype was recorded at least ten times. The rearrangement joins TRBV12-3 or TRBV12-4 to TRBJ1-2; D possibly corresponds to TRBD1 (6 bases). The CDR3 loop spans 16 amino acids. Trimming stripped 3 bases from V and 7 bases from J, with 21 bases between. The CDR3 region has the DNA TGTGCCAGCAGTTTGGAGCTTGCGGGGGCGCCGGGTGGCTACACCTTC. Its translation: CASSLELAGAPGGYTF.

There are a few counts of this clonotype. J is TRBJ2-2 and V is TRBV3-1; 13 nucleotides agree with TRBD2. V shed 4 bases, J shed 4 bases, and the junction held 6 bases outside the gene matches. The CDR3 consists of 17 residues. In germline, CDR1 is LGHDT, CDR2 YNNKEL (reference sequence). Written as DNA, the CDR3 is TGTGCCAGCAGCCGCCCGGGACTAGCGGGGTCCACCGGGGAGCTGTTTTTT. It yields the protein CASSRPGLAGSTGELFF. The complete variable domain, with remaining parts taken from reference TRBV3-1 and TRBJ2-2, reads DTAVSQTPKYLVTQMGNDKSIKCEQNLGHDTMYWYKQDSKKFLKIMFSYNNKELIINETVPNRFSPKSPDKAHLNLHINSLELGDSAVYFCASSRPGLAGSTGELFFGEGSRLTVL.

Ten or more counts support this clonotype. The V and J genes are TRBV12-3 or TRBV12-4 and TRBJ1-1; D is unclear. Trimming cost V 5 bases and J 11 bases, with 24 bases left between them. This CDR3 spans 15 amino acids. The CDR3 region is CASSPGSSNRGGAFF. The CDR3 DNA reads as TGTGCCAGCAGTCCCGGTTCCTCAAACCGGGGTGGGGCTTTCTTT.

This clonotype turned up a few times. Because it lacks the conserved phenylalanine or tryptophan at the end, this CDR3 is likely a read error. V usage is TRBV20-1 and J usage is TRBJ1-5, with TRBD1 matching over 8 bases. Per germline, CDR1 DFQATT and CDR2 SNEGSKA (reference sequence). CDR3 length equals 18 residues. The junction had 18 bases not matched to a gene; V was cut back by 6 bases and J by 2 bases. The DNA of the CDR3 is TGCAGTGCACACCTTCGGAAACAGGGGGTTTGGGGCAATCAGCCCCAGCATTCT. Translating it yields CSAHLRKQGVWGNQPQHS.